This T cell receptor (beta chain) was obtained from a study of tumor-infiltrating lymphocytes in primary liver carcinoma. A word on this clonotype: One junction end does not reproduce the germline sequence, and a read error may be involved.

Co-extracted RNA and DNA came from around 20-30 mg of unsorted bulk tissue. TCR beta cDNA was reverse-transcribed from 450 to 500 ng of total RNA. The reaction used a constant-region primer and ProtoScript II reverse transcriptase. Three rounds of nested multiplex PCR with slightly modified ARM-PCR produced TCR beta libraries. For roughly 11 cycles apiece, the opening two PCR rounds ran with TRBV1-TRBV30 forward primers and a C-beta reverse primer. TCRdb recomputed calls from the multiplex PCR reads with MiXCR, one row per CDR3 protein. Among around 50,000 distinct CDR3 sequences, about 70% were seen once, and the ten largest hold more than 25%. The CDR3 spans 17 residues. Germline lookup yields CDR1 SGHNT and CDR2 YYREEE (reference sequence).

The genes are TRBV5-4 and TRBJ2-3; TRBD2 matches at 11 bases. Source material: liver tumor tissue from sampling region 3. Subset reported: tumor region T3, left-lateral pole. This TCR was sampled from a man aged 35 to 55 with primary liver carcinoma and hepatitis B virus infection. The CDR3 region has the DNA TGTGTCAGCAGTACGGTAACTGGGACTAGCGGCACAGATACACAGTATTTT. Translating it yields CVSSTVTGTSGTDTQYF.